The next 25 T cell receptor beta chains were all read from a single sample in a study of shared clonotypes between healthy human individuals. Sequenced by immunoSEQ multiplex PCR; TCRdb stores in-frame clones only, minus some. The sample holds 2 million to 2.5 million clones, 85% to 95% seen once. The sequenced sample consisted of naive CD4+ T cells from PBMCs. Subset meaning: CD45RA+ positively selected. These receptor sequences come from a man aged 18 to 35 in good health. Some clones in this sample may be carry-over from other donors' samples.

The chain employs TRBV2 and TRBJ1-3; 9 nucleotides align to TRBD1. Losses at the gene ends were 6 bases for V and 1 base for J; bases not matched to a gene: 7. This CDR3 region has 16 residues. CDR1 is SNHLY, CDR2 FYNNEI, per germline. The CDR3 coding sequence is TGTGCCAGCAGCGGGGACAGGGCAACATCTGGAAACACCATATATTTT. As protein: CASSGDRATSGNTIYF.

V gene TRBV11-2 combines with J gene TRBJ2-7; D possibly matches TRBD1 or TRBD2 (5 bases each). Trimming took off 5 bases at V and 0 bases at J, with 17 bases between the two ends. This CDR3 has 16 residues. From germline, CDR1 is SGHAT and CDR2 FQNNGV. The CDR3 nucleotides read TGTGCCAGCAGCCCCCGTGGGACGGTCAGCTCCTACGAGCAGTACTTC. Amino acids: CASSPRGTVSSYEQYF.

The chain uses TRBV2 and TRBJ2-5, with 7 bases that match TRBD1. The germline gives CDR1 SNHLY, CDR2 FYNNEI. Unmatched junction bases numbered 5, after V lost 5 bases and J lost 5 bases. This CDR3 region has 13 residues. CDR3 residues: CASSSQGDETQYF. In DNA, the CDR3 is TGTGCCAGCAGTTCCCAGGGGGACGAGACCCAGTACTTC. Full variable domain (remainder filled in from reference TRBV2 and TRBJ2-5): EPEVTQTPSHQVTQMGQEVILRCVPISNHLYFYWYRQILGQKVEFLVSFYNNEISEKSEIFDDQFSVERPDGSNFTLKIRSTKLEDSAMYFCASSSQGDETQYFGPGTRLLVL.

The genes are TRBV28 and TRBJ2-5; 7 nucleotides line up with TRBD1. CDR3 size: 14 residues. Germline trimming cut 1 base from V and 2 bases from J; bases unmatched to any gene: 1. Germline loops: CDR1 MDHEN, CDR2 SYDVKM. The CDR3 bases are TGTGCCAGCAGTTTATCGGACAGGCAAGAGACCCAGTACTTC. This codes for CASSLSDRQETQYF.

V is TRBV27 and J is TRBJ2-5; 7 nucleotides agree with TRBD1. J gave up 4 bases and V 5 bases, and 22 bases lay outside the gene matches. From germline, CDR1 is MNHEY and CDR2 SMNVEV (reference sequence). This CDR3 spans 19 amino acids. The DNA for the CDR3 is TGTGCCAGCAGTCCAAAGGGGGCCGGGCACCTTGGCATAGGAGAGACCCAGTACTTC. As protein: CASSPKGAGHLGIGETQYF.

Here the CDR3 DNA reads TGTGCCAGCAGTATGCCGGGACAGGGGAGCTATGGCTACACCTTC. This sequence encodes CASSMPGQGSYGYTF. The chain recombines TRBV28 with TRBJ1-2, with TRBD1 matching over 10 bases. Germline V gene data show CDR1 as MDHEN and CDR2 as SYDVKM. CDR3 size: 15 residues. The V segment lost 5 bases and the J segment 4 bases; nucleotides outside the gene matches: 7.

V gene TRBV5-1 combines with J gene TRBJ2-1; D not resolved. Germline CDR1 SGHRS, CDR2 YFSETQ. The ends were cut back, 5 bases at V and 7 bases at J, with 13 bases in the middle. The CDR3 length is 13 residues. The CDR3 loop is CASRGISDNEQFF. CDR3 DNA sequence: TGCGCCAGCAGGGGCATCTCGGATAATGAGCAGTTCTTC.

The chain links TRBV9 to TRBJ1-3; D is unclear. The CDR3 sequence is 14 residues long. CDR1 SGDLS and CDR2 YYNGEE come from the germline V gene. V was cut by 0 bases and J by 2 bases, with 6 bases left in between. The DNA for the CDR3 is TGTGCCAGCAGCGTAGACAGCCCTGGAAACACCATATATTTT. Translating it yields CASSVDSPGNTIYF.

This chain joins TRBV2 and TRBJ1-1; perhaps TRBD1 as D (6 bases). With 5 bases removed from V and 5 bases from J, the gap between germline ends came to 21 bases. The CDR3 length is 16 residues. Germline CDR1 and CDR2: SNHLY and FYNNEI. As DNA, the CDR3 is TGTGCCAGCAGTTCACAGGGTGTCTTAGAGAGGACTGAAGCTTTCTTT. Protein: CASSSQGVLERTEAFF.

This clone was observed a few times. CDR3 bases: TGTGCCAGCAGCTTTTATAACAGGGACAATGAGCAGTTCTTC. Translated, it gives CASSFYNRDNEQFF. V is TRBV7-9 and J is TRBJ2-1; tentative D call: TRBD1 (6 bases). CDR3 size: 14 residues. CDR1 and CDR2 (germline): SEHNR, FQNEAQ (reference sequence). Trimming removed 3 bases from V and 5 bases from J, with 11 bases in between.

The genes are TRBV29-1 and TRBJ1-5; tentative D call: TRBD1 (5 bases). Per the germline V gene, CDR1 is SQVTM and CDR2 is ANQGSEA. The CDR3 runs to 14 residues. The V and J ends lost 4 bases and 2 bases respectively, with 12 bases between them. In nucleotides, the CDR3 is TGCAGCGTTGGGGGGTCGGTCGGCAATCAGCCCCAGCATTTT. Its translation is CSVGGSVGNQPQHF.

The chain combines TRBV7-9 with TRBJ2-1; D unclear. CDR3 length: 14 residues. The V gene lost 5 bases and the J gene lost 6 bases, with 14 bases spanning the gap. The germline gives CDR1 SEHNR, CDR2 FQNEAQ (reference sequence). CDR3 sequence (DNA): TGTGCCAGCAGCCCGAACCCGACTGGCAATGAGCAGTTCTTC. Protein sequence: CASSPNPTGNEQFF.

The chain combines TRBV19 with TRBJ1-2; D ambiguous. Trimming removed 7 bases at V and 4 bases at J, with 10 bases between. Germline lookup yields CDR1 LNHDA and CDR2 SQIVND (reference sequence). The CDR3 length is 12 residues. For the CDR3, the DNA is TGTGCCAGTACGCCAGGCTTCTATGGCTACACCTTC. Its protein product is CASTPGFYGYTF.

This chain uses TRBV5-1 with TRBJ2-3, with 9 nucleotides matching TRBD2. Trimming removed 4 bases from V and 1 base from J; junction bases left unmatched: 7. CDR1 and CDR2 from the germline V gene are SGHRS and YFSETQ. CDR3 length equals 16 residues. The CDR3 region has the DNA TGCGCCAGCAGCCCTAGGACTAGCGATCGCACAGATACGCAGTATTTT. Its translation is CASSPRTSDRTDTQYF.

The chain employs TRBV5-1 and TRBJ1-2; D unresolved. Trimming stripped 0 bases from V and 4 bases from J, with 10 bases between. This CDR3 is built from 14 residues. Germline assignment: CDR1 SGHRS and CDR2 YFSETQ. The CDR3 protein is CASSLASVSYGYTF. The CDR3 DNA is TGCGCCAGCAGCTTGGCGAGTGTCTCCTATGGCTACACCTTC. The full variable domain, rest sourced from reference TRBV5-1 and TRBJ1-2, is KAGVTQTPRYLIKTRGQQVTLSCSPISGHRSVSWYQQTPGQGLQFLFEYFSETQRNKGNFPGRFSGRQFSNSRSEMNVSTLELGDSALYLCASSLASVSYGYTFGSGTRLTVV.

As regards this clone: Other nucleotide sequences from this sample produce the same CDR3. This chain connects TRBV5-1 to TRBJ2-3; 7 nucleotides match TRBD1. J gave up 4 bases and V 2 bases, and 1 base lay outside the gene matches. The CDR3 contains 13 residues. Looked up from germline, CDR1 is SGHRS and CDR2 is YFSETQ. DNA for the CDR3: TGCGCCAGCAGCTTACAGGGGTCAGATACGCAGTATTTT. It encodes CASSLQGSDTQYF.

This chain joins TRBV6-5 and TRBJ2-7, with 9 bases lining up with TRBD1. CDR3 length equals 13 residues. CDR1 and CDR2 from the germline V gene are MNHEY and SVGAGI. V lost 6 bases, J lost 2 bases, and 2 bases stayed unmatched. The CDR3 region has the DNA TGTGCCAGCAGGGGACAGGGCACCTACGAGCAGTACTTC. This translates into CASRGQGTYEQYF.

The chain couples TRBV18 to TRBJ1-1; no reliable D call. Germline V gene lookup returns CDR1 KGHSH and CDR2 LQKENI. V was shortened by 3 bases and J by 1 base, with 9 bases between the two germline ends. This CDR3 has 14 residues. The CDR3 loop is CASSPGYGNTEAFF. For the CDR3, the DNA is TGTGCCAGCTCACCGGGTTATGGGAACACTGAAGCTTTCTTT. The entire variable domain, with the rest obtained from reference TRBV18 and TRBJ1-1, is as follows: NAGVMQNPRHLVRRRGQEARLRCSPMKGHSHVYWYRQLPEEGLKFMVYLQKENIIDESGMPKERFSAEFPKEGPSILRIQQVVRGDSAAYFCASSPGYGNTEAFFGQGTRLTVV.

The chain uses TRBV28 and TRBJ2-2; TRBD2 matches 7 bases. Germline CDR1 MDHEN, CDR2 SYDVKM. CDR3 length equals 16 residues. V dropped 1 base and J dropped 4; count of bases not matched to a gene: 6. The CDR3 is CASSLLTGGITGELFF. CDR3 in DNA: TGTGCCAGCAGTTTATTGACGGGAGGTATCACCGGGGAGCTGTTTTTT.

This clone was counted once. The identical CDR3 is also encoded by other nucleotide sequences in the sample. The rearrangement uses TRBV7-9 and TRBJ1-2; D gene uncertain. V lost 1 base and J lost 5, with 8 bases in between. Germline V gene data show CDR1 as SEHNR and CDR2 as FQNEAQ (reference sequence). This CDR3 is 13 amino acids long. The CDR3 loop is CASSLGGGYGYTF. Written as DNA, the CDR3 is TGTGCCAGCAGCTTAGGCGGAGGGTATGGCTACACCTTC.

This clone was recorded a few times. The V gene is TRBV5-4, the J gene TRBJ1-1; tentative D call: TRBD1 (5 bases). Trimming stripped 1 base from V and 4 bases from J, with 8 bases between. This CDR3 contains 13 residues. Germline CDR1 and CDR2: SGHNT and YYREEE (reference sequence). The CDR3 loop reads CASSLRGTTEAFF. For the CDR3, the DNA is TGTGCCAGCAGCTTGCGTGGGACCACTGAAGCTTTCTTT.

As regards this clone: The sample has other DNA sequences that encode this CDR3 too. The chain recombines TRBV5-1 with TRBJ2-1; perhaps TRBD1 as D (5 bases). V lost 0 bases, J lost 4 bases, and 8 bases lay in between. From germline, CDR1 is SGHRS and CDR2 YFSETQ. The CDR3 covers 14 residues. For the CDR3, the DNA is TGCGCCAGCAGCTTGGGTCAGGGTTACAATGAGCAGTTCTTC. This gives the protein CASSLGQGYNEQFF. Filled out from reference TRBV5-1 and TRBJ2-1, the complete variable domain reads KAGVTQTPRYLIKTRGQQVTLSCSPISGHRSVSWYQQTPGQGLQFLFEYFSETQRNKGNFPGRFSGRQFSNSRSEMNVSTLELGDSALYLCASSLGQGYNEQFFGPGTRLTVL.

Here the CDR3 DNA reads TGTGCCAGCAGCTTAGGGGGTGGCCAAAAAACTGAAGCTTTCTTT. It codes for CASSLGGGQKTEAFF. The J gene is TRBJ1-1, the V gene TRBV7-9; D not resolved. Germline loops: CDR1 SEHNR, CDR2 FQNEAQ (reference sequence). CDR3 length equals 15 residues. The V gene lost 1 base and the J gene lost 5 bases, with 14 bases spanning the gap. The variable domain in full, completed from reference TRBV7-9 and TRBJ1-1, reads DTGVSQNPRHKITKRGQNVTFRCDPISEHNRLYWYRQTLGQGPEFLTYFQNEAQLEKSRLLSDRFSAERPKGSFSTLEIQRTEQGDSAMYLCASSLGGGQKTEAFFGQGTRLTVV.

The gene calls are TRBV7-3 and TRBJ2-7; D remains ambiguous. The germline V gene has CDR1 SGHTA and CDR2 FQGTGA. This CDR3 is 13 amino acids long. Between the trimmed V and J ends, which lost 3 bases and 3 bases, there was a span of 9 bases. Here the CDR3 reads CASSFQDGYEQYF. In nucleotides, the CDR3 is TGTGCCAGCAGCTTCCAGGACGGCTACGAGCAGTACTTC.

The CDR3 reads CASSVEPRANYGYTF. CDR3 coding DNA: TGTGCCAGCAGCGTAGAGCCCAGGGCAAACTATGGCTACACCTTC. The rearrangement joins TRBV9 to TRBJ1-2, with D tentatively TRBD1 (5 bases). The V gene's germline CDR1 is SGDLS and CDR2 YYNGEE. The CDR3 totals 15 residues. Trimming left V 0 bases short and J 2 bases short, with 11 bases between.